A single sample is the source of the 11 T cell receptor beta chains below, sequenced in a study of metastatic and nonmetastatic thyroid tumors. Patients had received no treatment of any kind before thyroid surgery. TCRdb re-processed the PCR reads through MiXCR. The repertoire holds around 61,000 clones, with 25% to 35% as singletons. The sample was blood. These receptors were taken from a female donor with papillary thyroid cancer or a benign thyroid nodule (not recorded which). Some clones in this sample may be carry-over from other donors' samples.

This chain uses TRBV20-1 with TRBJ2-2; D possibly corresponds to TRBD1 (6 bases). V was trimmed by 4 bases and J by 4 bases, leaving 7 bases between them. In germline, CDR1 is DFQATT, CDR2 SNEGSKA (reference sequence). The CDR3 is made up of 12 amino acids. Written as DNA, the CDR3 is TGCAGTGCTACACAGGGCACCGGGGAGCTGTTTTTT. Encoded protein: CSATQGTGELFF.

This clone has a count of ten or more. The CDR3 reads CASSLGSGVLRQETQYF. The CDR3, as DNA: TGTGCCAGCAGCTTGGGTAGCGGCGTTCTACGGCAGGAGACCCAGTACTTC. The chain uses TRBV5-6 and TRBJ2-5; D is possibly TRBD2 (6 bases). This CDR3 contains 17 residues. Germline values: CDR1 SGHDT, CDR2 YYEEEE. Trimming removed 0 bases at V and 5 bases at J, with 20 bases between.

This clone was counted only a few times. The junction shows a germline mismatch at one end, possibly a read error. The rearrangement uses TRBV6-8 and TRBJ2-3; 7 bases are shared with TRBD2. The CDR3 sequence is 16 residues long. CDR1 and CDR2 from the germline V gene are MNHGY and SAAAGT. The CDR3 here is CASSDSASGGTDTQYF. CDR3 nucleotides: TGTGCCAGCAGTGACTCAGCTAGCGGAGGGACAGATACGCAGTATTTT.

The sample holds a few counts of this clone. This chain links TRBV7-9 with TRBJ2-5; 7 bases are a match to TRBD1. The V gene's germline CDR1 is SEHNR and CDR2 FQNEAQ (reference sequence). The CDR3 extends over 13 amino acids. Unmatched junction bases numbered 4, after V lost 6 bases and J lost 3 bases. DNA for the CDR3: TGTGCCAGCAGACCCGGGACAGAAGAGACCCAGTACTTC. Its translation: CASRPGTEETQYF.

The chain has TRBV20-1 and TRBJ1-2, with TRBD1 identical over 11 bases. Germline lookup yields CDR1 DFQATT and CDR2 SNEGSKA (reference sequence). With 0 bases clipped from V and 0 bases from J, the junction kept 9 bases outside the gene matches. The CDR3 extends over 18 amino acids. CDR3: CSARDPRDRGFSNYGYTF. CDR3 sequence (DNA): TGCAGTGCTAGAGACCCCCGGGACAGGGGGTTTTCTAACTATGGCTACACCTTC.

This rearrangement joins TRBV28 to TRBJ1-5, with D possibly TRBD1 on 6 matching bases. V was clipped by 1 base and J by 4 bases, with 14 bases between them. The CDR3 covers 16 residues. Germline CDR1 MDHEN, CDR2 SYDVKM. Here the CDR3 DNA reads TGTGCCAGCAGTTTATTAGCAGGGGCAAAGAATCAGCCCCAGCATTTT. This encodes CASSLLAGAKNQPQHF.

This clone was seen at least ten times. V is TRBV11-1 and J is TRBJ2-2, with 7 bases aligning to TRBD2. Unmatched junction bases numbered 4, after V lost 1 base and J lost 2 bases. CDR3 length equals 16 residues. Germline CDR1 reads SGHAT; CDR2 reads FQDESV (reference sequence). The chain's CDR3 is CASSLVTSDNTGELFF. The CDR3 region has the DNA TGTGCCAGCAGCTTAGTAACTAGCGACAACACCGGGGAGCTGTTTTTT. Full variable domain (remainder filled in from reference TRBV11-1 and TRBJ2-2): EAEVAQSPRYKITEKSQAVAFWCDPISGHATLYWYRQILGQGPELLVQFQDESVVDDSQLPKDRFSAERLKGVDSTLKIQPAELGDSAMYLCASSLVTSDNTGELFFGEGSRLTVL.

V gene TRBV11-1 combines with J gene TRBJ1-1; D gene ambiguous. The V end was cut by 0 bases, the J end by 1 base, with 15 bases between. The CDR3 length is 17 residues. Germline lookup yields CDR1 SGHAT and CDR2 FQDESV (reference sequence). The CDR3 DNA reads as TGTGCCAGCAGCTTAGCGTTGACAACCTTGCCGAACACTGAAGCTTTCTTT. It codes for CASSLALTTLPNTEAFF.

The chain joins TRBV12-3 or TRBV12-4 to TRBJ1-2; D not resolved. The CDR3 length is 12 residues. V shed 3 bases and J shed 8 bases, with 10 bases lying between them. The CDR3 DNA reads TGTGCCAGCAGTTTTCGGACGACGGGCTACACCTTC. As protein: CASSFRTTGYTF.

This clone showed up just a few times. This may be a read error: a much more frequent sequence differs by one nucleotide. Other DNA sequences in the sample encode the same CDR3. The chain has TRBV6-1 and TRBJ2-2, with 10 bases that match TRBD2. Per germline, CDR1 MNHNS and CDR2 SASEGT. The CDR3 consists of 16 residues. This chain's CDR3 is CASSEAPGLAPGELFF. The CDR3, as DNA: TGTGCCAGCAGTGAAGCCCCGGGACTAGCGCCCGGTGAGCTGTTTTTT.

V is TRBV7-2 and J is TRBJ1-6; 8 bases fit TRBD1. The CDR3 has 15 residues. Germline CDR1 reads SGHTA; CDR2 reads FQGNSA. The V gene end was trimmed by 1 base and the J gene end by 7 bases; junction bases not matched to a gene: 3. The CDR3 here is CASSLGDRRNSPLHF. The DNA for the CDR3 is TGTGCCAGCAGCTTAGGGGACAGGAGGAATTCACCCCTCCACTTT.